A selection of T cell receptor beta chains follows, all from one sample in a study of cytotoxic CD8 clonotypes in ibrutinib-treated CLL. The table came from immunoSEQ multiplex PCR; TCRdb's copy has only in-frame clones and leaves some out. Of about 40,000 clones listed, about 70% are singletons. This sample comprised PBMCs, obtained at disease progression, from a patient treated with ibrutinib. The receptor source for this set is a human donor with chronic lymphocytic leukemia. Each CDR3 is given with its conserved first and last residue. Fields, in order: clone size, J gene, D gene, V gene, CDR3 protein, CDR3 DNA. The D gene is left open where the match is weak. Where a row states a size, it is once, few, many or the class of an expanded clone; other rows omit it.

clone size: .; J gene: TRBJ2-3; D gene: .; V gene: TRBV6-5; CDR3 protein: CASSSSRGADTQYF; CDR3 DNA: TGTGCCAGCAGTTCCTCCAGGGGTGCAGATACGCAGTATTTT
clone size: .; J gene: TRBJ1-1; D gene: .; V gene: TRBV18; CDR3 protein: CASSPLMTWNTEAFF; CDR3 DNA: TGTGCCAGCTCACCGCTAATGACGTGGAACACTGAAGCTTTCTTT
clone size: .; J gene: TRBJ1-1; D gene: .; V gene: TRBV7-6; CDR3 protein: CASPLLQEPEAFF; CDR3 DNA: TGTGCCAGCCCACTCCTTCAAGAACCTGAAGCTTTCTTT
clone size: few; J gene: TRBJ2-1; D gene: .; V gene: TRBV28; CDR3 protein: CASSLLDTRGYEQFF; CDR3 DNA: TGTGCCAGCAGTTTATTAGACACCCGGGGGTATGAGCAGTTCTTC
clone size: .; J gene: TRBJ2-2; D gene: TRBD1; V gene: TRBV9; CDR3 protein: CASSVVATGETGELFF; CDR3 DNA: TGTGCCAGCAGCGTAGTAGCGACAGGGGAGACCGGGGAGCTGTTTTTT
clone size: .; J gene: TRBJ1-5; D gene: .; V gene: TRBV30; CDR3 protein: CAWSWTDFNQPQHF; CDR3 DNA: TGTGCCTGGAGTTGGACAGACTTCAATCAGCCCCAGCATTTT
clone size: few; J gene: TRBJ2-5; D gene: .; V gene: TRBV6-5; CDR3 protein: CATTGETQYF; CDR3 DNA: TGTGCCACTACGGGGGAGACCCAGTACTTC
clone size: .; J gene: TRBJ2-4; D gene: .; V gene: TRBV4-1; CDR3 protein: CASSQEVGVVKNIQYF; CDR3 DNA: TGCGCCAGCAGCCAAGAGGTAGGGGTGGTCAAAAACATTCAGTACTTC
clone size: .; J gene: TRBJ1-5; D gene: .; V gene: TRBV27; CDR3 protein: CASSPQISNQPQHF; CDR3 DNA: TGTGCCAGCTCCCCACAAATTAGCAATCAGCCCCAGCATTTT
clone size: few; J gene: TRBJ2-1; D gene: TRBD2; V gene: TRBV6-4; CDR3 protein: CASSDESGSGNEQFF; CDR3 DNA: TGTGCCAGCAGTGACGAAAGCGGGAGTGGCAATGAGCAGTTCTTC
clone size: few; J gene: TRBJ1-1; D gene: .; V gene: TRBV2; CDR3 protein: CASSVHTEAFF; CDR3 DNA: TGTGCCAGCAGTGTACACACTGAAGCTTTCTTT
clone size: .; J gene: TRBJ1-1; D gene: .; V gene: TRBV18; CDR3 protein: CASSPPMNTEAFF; CDR3 DNA: TGTGCCAGCTCACCACCCATGAACACTGAAGCTTTCTTT
clone size: .; J gene: TRBJ2-2; D gene: .; V gene: TRBV7-8; CDR3 protein: CASSLWGNTGELFF; CDR3 DNA: TGTGCCAGCAGCTTATGGGGGAACACCGGGGAGCTGTTTTTT
clone size: .; J gene: TRBJ1-1; D gene: .; V gene: TRBV28; CDR3 protein: CASSLGAGNTEAFF; CDR3 DNA: TGTGCCAGCAGTTTAGGGGCGGGGAATACTGAAGCTTTCTTT
clone size: few; J gene: TRBJ1-2; D gene: TRBD1; V gene: TRBV6-5; CDR3 protein: CASSYRGQGGFGYTF; CDR3 DNA: TGTGCCAGCAGTTATCGAGGACAGGGTGGTTTTGGCTACACCTTC
clone size: .; J gene: TRBJ1-6; D gene: .; V gene: TRBV18; CDR3 protein: CASSREGSYNSPLHF; CDR3 DNA: TGTGCCAGCTCCCGTGAAGGCTCCTATAATTCACCCCTCCACTTT
clone size: .; J gene: TRBJ2-7; D gene: .; V gene: TRBV18; CDR3 protein: CASSPPGLSYEQYF; CDR3 DNA: TGTGCCAGCTCACCGCCGGGCCTTTCCTACGAGCAGTACTTC
clone size: .; J gene: TRBJ2-5; D gene: TRBD1; V gene: TRBV7-9; CDR3 protein: CASSGRQGQETQYF; CDR3 DNA: TGTGCCAGCAGCGGTCGACAGGGTCAAGAGACCCAGTACTTC
clone size: .; J gene: TRBJ1-2; D gene: .; V gene: TRBV6-1; CDR3 protein: CASTRQSNKEGYTF; CDR3 DNA: TGTGCCAGCACGCGCCAGTCCAATAAGGAGGGCTACACCTTC
clone size: .; J gene: TRBJ2-7; D gene: TRBD2; V gene: TRBV11-1; CDR3 protein: CASSPTGGSIYEQYF; CDR3 DNA: TGTGCCAGCAGCCCCACGGGCGGGAGCATCTACGAGCAGTACTTC
clone size: .; J gene: TRBJ1-6; D gene: .; V gene: TRBV4-1; CDR3 protein: CASRARASSYNSPLHF; CDR3 DNA: TGCGCCAGCAGAGCTAGGGCGAGCTCCTATAATTCACCCCTCCACTTT
clone size: .; J gene: TRBJ1-2; D gene: .; V gene: TRBV18; CDR3 protein: CASSPNSPNYGYTF; CDR3 DNA: TGTGCCAGCTCACCAAACAGCCCAAACTATGGCTACACCTTC
clone size: .; J gene: TRBJ2-3; D gene: .; V gene: TRBV10-3; CDR3 protein: CAIRPAGQRHEDTQYF; CDR3 DNA: TGTGCCATCAGACCCGCGGGTCAGCGGCATGAAGATACGCAGTATTTT
clone size: .; J gene: TRBJ2-3; D gene: .; V gene: TRBV2; CDR3 protein: CASLFTSTDTQYF; CDR3 DNA: TGTGCCAGCCTCTTTACTTCCACAGATACGCAGTATTTT
clone size: .; J gene: TRBJ1-4; D gene: .; V gene: TRBV23-1; CDR3 protein: CASSLSVEKLFF; CDR3 DNA: TGCGCCAGCAGTCTCTCAGTGGAAAAACTGTTTTTT
clone size: .; J gene: TRBJ2-3; D gene: .; V gene: TRBV5-4; CDR3 protein: CASKKWGSDTDTQYF; CDR3 DNA: TGTGCCAGCAAAAAGTGGGGCTCCGACACAGATACGCAGTATTTT
clone size: .; J gene: TRBJ2-2; D gene: TRBD2; V gene: TRBV19; CDR3 protein: CASSWTSGRPTGELFF; CDR3 DNA: TGTGCCAGTAGTTGGACTAGCGGGAGGCCCACCGGGGAGCTGTTTTTT
clone size: .; J gene: TRBJ1-4; D gene: TRBD1; V gene: TRBV2; CDR3 protein: CASLDPGQGVEKLFF; CDR3 DNA: TGTGCCAGCTTAGATCCGGGACAGGGGGTTGAAAAACTGTTTTTT
clone size: .; J gene: TRBJ1-3; D gene: .; V gene: TRBV30; CDR3 protein: CAWSVVGAGNTIYF; CDR3 DNA: TGTGCCTGGAGTGTTGTCGGGGCTGGAAACACCATATATTTT
clone size: .; J gene: TRBJ1-3; D gene: TRBD1; V gene: TRBV5-1; CDR3 protein: CASSTDRPLSGNTIYF; CDR3 DNA: TGCGCCAGCAGCACGGACAGGCCCCTCTCTGGAAACACCATATATTTT
clone size: .; J gene: TRBJ1-1; D gene: .; V gene: TRBV5-1; CDR3 protein: CASSLDGQKNTEAFF; CDR3 DNA: TGCGCCAGCAGCTTGGACGGACAAAAGAACACTGAAGCTTTCTTT
clone size: .; J gene: TRBJ2-7; D gene: .; V gene: TRBV5-1; CDR3 protein: CASSVQGYEQYF; CDR3 DNA: TGCGCCAGCAGCGTGCAGGGGTACGAGCAGTACTTC
clone size: .; J gene: TRBJ1-5; D gene: .; V gene: TRBV4-1; CDR3 protein: CASSQRTTSNQPQHF; CDR3 DNA: TGCGCCAGCAGCCAACGGACCACTAGCAATCAGCCCCAGCATTTT
clone size: few; J gene: TRBJ2-2; D gene: .; V gene: TRBV7-9; CDR3 protein: CASSLQGGAGELFF; CDR3 DNA: TGTGCCAGCAGCTTACAGGGCGGCGCCGGGGAGCTGTTTTTT
clone size: once; J gene: TRBJ2-1; D gene: .; V gene: TRBV28; CDR3 protein: CASTTGDPYNEQFF; CDR3 DNA: TGTGCCAGCACTACCGGGGACCCCTACAATGAGCAGTTCTTC
clone size: .; J gene: TRBJ2-5; D gene: TRBD1; V gene: TRBV5-5; CDR3 protein: CASSLEGQPQETQYF; CDR3 DNA: TGTGCCAGCAGCTTGGAGGGACAGCCCCAAGAGACCCAGTACTTC
clone size: .; J gene: TRBJ2-3; D gene: .; V gene: TRBV25-1; CDR3 protein: CASREQQSTDTQYF; CDR3 DNA: TGTGCCAGCCGGGAACAGCAGTCCACAGATACGCAGTATTTT
clone size: .; J gene: TRBJ2-1; D gene: .; V gene: TRBV4-1; CDR3 protein: CASSQVPTPNEQFF; CDR3 DNA: TGCGCCAGCAGCCAAGTCCCCACGCCCAATGAGCAGTTCTTC
clone size: .; J gene: TRBJ2-7; D gene: .; V gene: TRBV27; CDR3 protein: CASSFSETVYEQYF; CDR3 DNA: TGTGCCAGCAGTTTTTCCGAAACCGTCTACGAGCAGTACTTC
clone size: .; J gene: TRBJ1-5; D gene: .; V gene: TRBV19; CDR3 protein: CASTTTGSNQPQHF; CDR3 DNA: TGTGCCAGTACCACTACGGGGAGCAATCAGCCCCAGCATTTT
clone size: .; J gene: TRBJ1-1; D gene: .; V gene: TRBV25-1; CDR3 protein: CASSGGQLGAFF; CDR3 DNA: TGTGCCAGCAGTGGAGGACAGTTAGGTGCTTTCTTT
clone size: .; J gene: TRBJ2-7; D gene: .; V gene: TRBV13; CDR3 protein: CASSNTNSYEQYF; CDR3 DNA: TGTGCCAGCAGCAACACTAATTCCTACGAGCAGTACTTC
clone size: few; J gene: TRBJ1-2; D gene: .; V gene: TRBV14; CDR3 protein: CASSQGLRAGYTF; CDR3 DNA: TGTGCCAGCAGCCAAGGTCTCAGGGCTGGCTACACCTTC
clone size: .; J gene: TRBJ1-6; D gene: .; V gene: TRBV6-1; CDR3 protein: CASSEVLGRLGSPLHF; CDR3 DNA: TGTGCCAGCAGTGAAGTCCTCGGGAGATTGGGGTCACCCCTCCACTTT
clone size: .; J gene: TRBJ1-5; D gene: .; V gene: TRBV27; CDR3 protein: CASSLGGVGQPQHF; CDR3 DNA: TGTGCCAGCAGTCTGGGGGGTGTAGGTCAGCCCCAGCATTTT
clone size: once; J gene: TRBJ2-5; D gene: .; V gene: TRBV7-9; CDR3 protein: CASSFGVGGRRQETQYF; CDR3 DNA: TGTGCCAGCAGCTTCGGCGTTGGGGGACGGAGACAAGAGACCCAGTACTTC
clone size: few; J gene: TRBJ1-4; D gene: .; V gene: TRBV30; CDR3 protein: CAWSKSGEKLFF; CDR3 DNA: TGTGCCTGGAGTAAGTCGGGTGAAAAACTGTTTTTT
clone size: .; J gene: TRBJ2-1; D gene: TRBD1; V gene: TRBV11-2; CDR3 protein: CASSPPGTGANEQFF; CDR3 DNA: TGTGCCAGCAGCCCACCCGGGACAGGGGCTAATGAGCAGTTCTTC
clone size: .; J gene: TRBJ1-2; D gene: TRBD1; V gene: TRBV5-4; CDR3 protein: CASSPTADRASGYTF; CDR3 DNA: TGTGCCAGCAGCCCTACCGCCGACAGGGCCTCTGGCTACACCTTC
clone size: .; J gene: TRBJ2-1; D gene: .; V gene: TRBV5-4; CDR3 protein: CASRSDRSVYNEQFF; CDR3 DNA: TGTGCCAGCAGATCCGACAGGTCCGTCTACAATGAGCAGTTCTTC
clone size: .; J gene: TRBJ2-3; D gene: TRBD1; V gene: TRBV6-5; CDR3 protein: CASRRTGGITDTQYF; CDR3 DNA: TGTGCCAGCAGACGGACAGGGGGGATCACAGATACGCAGTATTTT
clone size: .; J gene: TRBJ2-7; D gene: TRBD1; V gene: TRBV6-1; CDR3 protein: CASFRDRGAEQYF; CDR3 DNA: TGTGCCAGCTTCAGGGACAGGGGCGCCGAGCAGTACTTC
clone size: .; J gene: TRBJ1-1; D gene: .; V gene: TRBV6-6; CDR3 protein: CASSQAPVNTEAFF; CDR3 DNA: TGTGCCAGCAGTCAAGCTCCTGTTAACACTGAAGCTTTCTTT
clone size: .; J gene: TRBJ2-7; D gene: .; V gene: TRBV5-4; CDR3 protein: CASSLDGTYEQYF; CDR3 DNA: TGTGCCAGCAGTCTGGACGGAACCTACGAGCAGTACTTC